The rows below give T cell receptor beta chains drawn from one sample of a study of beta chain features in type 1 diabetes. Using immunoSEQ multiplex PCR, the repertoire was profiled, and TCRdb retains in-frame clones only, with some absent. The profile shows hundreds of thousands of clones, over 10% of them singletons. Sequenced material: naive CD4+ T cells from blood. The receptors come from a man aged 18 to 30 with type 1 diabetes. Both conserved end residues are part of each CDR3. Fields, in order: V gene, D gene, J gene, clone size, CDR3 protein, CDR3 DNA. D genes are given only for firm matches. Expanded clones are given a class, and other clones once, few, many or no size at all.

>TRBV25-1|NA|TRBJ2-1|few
CASSEFREQFF
TGTGCCAGCAGTGAATTTCGAGAGCAGTTCTTC
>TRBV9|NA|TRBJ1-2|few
CASSVETVGSGYTF
TGTGCCAGCAGCGTAGAGACAGTAGGGTCTGGCTACACCTTC
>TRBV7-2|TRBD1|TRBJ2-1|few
CASSGTGGASYNEQFF
TGTGCCAGCAGCGGCACAGGGGGCGCGTCCTACAATGAGCAGTTCTTC
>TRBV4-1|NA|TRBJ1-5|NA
CASSQDFEQGVGQPQHF
TGCGCCAGCAGCCAAGATTTTGAACAGGGTGTTGGCCAGCCCCAGCATTTT
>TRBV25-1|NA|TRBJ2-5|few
CASSKRGNQETQYF
TGTGCCAGCAGTAAAAGGGGAAACCAAGAGACCCAGTACTTC
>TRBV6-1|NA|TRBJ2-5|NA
CASSAGGFQETQYF
TGTGCCAGCAGTGCGGGCGGTTTCCAAGAGACCCAGTACTTC
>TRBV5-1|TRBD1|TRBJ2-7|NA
CASSLIPPGQGMEPYEQYF
TGCGCCAGCAGCTTAATACCCCCGGGACAGGGGATGGAACCCTACGAGCAGTACTTC
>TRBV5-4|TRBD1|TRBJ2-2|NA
CASSAGTGANTGELFF
TGTGCCAGCAGCGCTGGGACAGGTGCGAACACCGGGGAGCTGTTTTTT
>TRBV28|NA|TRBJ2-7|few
CASSIPGSRQYF
TGTGCCAGCAGTATCCCGGGCAGTCGGCAGTACTTC
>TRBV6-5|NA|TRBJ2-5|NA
CASSYSFLDVQETQYF
TGTGCCAGCAGTTACTCGTTTTTGGACGTTCAAGAGACCCAGTACTTC
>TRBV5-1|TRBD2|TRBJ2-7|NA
CASAKVSGGEQYF
TGCGCCAGCGCGAAGGTTAGCGGGGGAGAGCAGTACTTC
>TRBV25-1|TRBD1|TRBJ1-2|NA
CASSEGQPAPHGYTF
TGTGCCAGCAGCGAGGGACAGCCCGCTCCTCATGGCTACACCTTC
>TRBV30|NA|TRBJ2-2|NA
CAWRDAVRVNTGELFF
TGTGCCTGGAGGGACGCGGTCAGGGTGAACACCGGGGAGCTGTTTTTT
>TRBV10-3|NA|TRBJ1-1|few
CAISGWGENTEAFF
TGTGCCATCAGTGGCTGGGGGGAGAACACTGAAGCTTTCTTT
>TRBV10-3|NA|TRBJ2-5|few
CAISESSPAQETQYF
TGTGCCATCAGTGAGTCGTCGCCCGCCCAAGAGACCCAGTACTTC
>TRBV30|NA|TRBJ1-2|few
CAWSPEGRLGYTF
TGTGCCTGGAGTCCGGAGGGAAGGTTAGGCTACACCTTC
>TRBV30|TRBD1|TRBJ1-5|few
CAWSQPGTGDQPQHF
TGTGCCTGGAGCCAACCGGGGACAGGGGATCAGCCCCAGCATTTT
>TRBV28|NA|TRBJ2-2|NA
CASSLRGYTGELFF
TGTGCCAGCAGCTTAAGGGGGTACACCGGGGAGCTGTTTTTT
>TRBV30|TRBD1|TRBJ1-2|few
CAWRGTGHGYTF
TGTGCCTGGAGGGGGACAGGCCATGGCTACACCTTC
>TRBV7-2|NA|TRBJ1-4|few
CASTLLRGNEKLFF
TGTGCCAGCACCCTTCTTAGGGGAAATGAAAAACTGTTTTTT
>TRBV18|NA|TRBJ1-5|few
CASSPLGRTPNQPQHF
TGTGCCAGCTCACCACTTGGACGGACTCCTAATCAGCCCCAGCATTTT
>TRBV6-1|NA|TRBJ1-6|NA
CASSEWGTGNSPLHF
TGTGCCAGCAGTGAATGGGGGACGGGTAATTCACCCCTCCACTTT
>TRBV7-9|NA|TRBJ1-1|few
CASSFPLRTEAFF
TGTGCCAGCAGCTTCCCGCTGCGCACTGAAGCTTTCTTT
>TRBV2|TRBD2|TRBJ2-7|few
CASTKGLAGYEQYF
TGTGCCAGCACCAAGGGACTAGCGGGGTACGAGCAGTACTTC
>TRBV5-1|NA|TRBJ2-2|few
CASSLDDTGELFF
TGCGCCAGCAGCTTGGACGACACCGGGGAGCTGTTTTTT
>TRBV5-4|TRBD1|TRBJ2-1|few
CASSLTGPSSYNEQFF
TGTGCCAGCAGCCTGACAGGGCCCAGCTCCTACAATGAGCAGTTCTTC
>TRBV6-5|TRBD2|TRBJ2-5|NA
CASSLAGGPGSQYF
TGTGCCAGCAGTTTAGCGGGGGGCCCCGGGTCCCAGTACTTC